One and the same sample provided the 20 T cell receptor beta chains below, sequenced in a study of neoadjuvant anti-PD-1 for oral cavity cancer. As for time point: after neoadjuvant nivolumab, at surgical resection. The table came from immunoSEQ multiplex PCR; TCRdb's copy has only in-frame clones and leaves some out. The profile shows some 14,000 clones, about four fifths of them singletons. Sequences were derived from PBMCs, sampled after nivolumab (anti-PD-1) treatment. The origin of the receptors is a person aged 40 to 85 with oral cavity squamous cell carcinoma.

The chain recombines TRBV6-5 with TRBJ2-3; D is unresolved. The CDR3 has 14 residues. Germline CDR1 is MNHEY and CDR2 is SVGAGI. V gave up 2 bases and J gave up 2 bases, with 8 bases separating them. In DNA, the CDR3 is TGTGCCAGCAGTTACAGTGGCTCCACAGATACGCAGTATTTT. This codes for CASSYSGSTDTQYF.

This clone was observed a single time. V and J are TRBV28 and TRBJ1-5, with D uncertain. CDR1 is MDHEN, CDR2 SYDVKM, per germline. V gave up 2 bases and J gave up 2 bases, with 7 bases separating them. The CDR3 sequence is 14 residues long. The CDR3 loop is CASSLTVGNQPQHF. In DNA, the CDR3 is TGTGCCAGCAGTTTAACTGTAGGCAATCAGCCCCAGCATTTT.

V usage is TRBV6-5 and J usage is TRBJ2-4; the D is unclear. Germline V lookup: CDR1 MNHEY, CDR2 SVGAGI. This CDR3 region has 15 residues. V was shortened by 0 bases and J by 3 bases, with 9 bases between the two germline ends. The chain's CDR3 is CASSYSGGFKNIQYF. The CDR3 nucleotides are TGTGCCAGCAGTTACTCGGGCGGTTTCAAAAACATTCAGTACTTC.

The chain couples TRBV21-1 to TRBJ2-1; TRBD2 was called by the table and not checked on the DNA. TRBV21-1 constitutes a pseudogene. The CDR3 totals 16 residues. The CDR3 DNA reads TGTGCCAGCAGGGGTTGCCTAGCGGGACGTTGTAATGAGCAGTTCTTC. Protein product: CASRGCLAGRCNEQFF.

The chain has TRBV7-8 and TRBJ2-7; D unresolved. Germline lookup yields CDR1 SGHVS and CDR2 FQNEAQ. This CDR3 is 11 amino acids long. V lost 3 bases and J 12 bases, leaving 12 bases between the germline ends. CDR3 bases: TGTGCCAGCAGCTTTGCTAGGCTGGCGTACTTC. Encoded protein: CASSFARLAYF. Looking up the rest from reference TRBV7-8 and TRBJ2-7 gives the full variable domain: GAGVSQSPRYKVAKRGQDVALRCDPISGHVSLFWYQQALGQGPEFLTYFQNEAQLDKSGLPSDRFFAERPEGSVSTLKIQRTQQEDSAVYLCASSFARLAYFGPGTRLTVT.

Relative to its sample, this clone is large. This chain links TRBV11-2 with TRBJ2-7; 9 nucleotides match TRBD1. The V and J ends lost 5 bases and 7 bases, in that order; junction bases with no gene match: 6. The CDR3 covers 13 residues. Germline loops: CDR1 SGHAT, CDR2 FQNNGV. The CDR3 region has the DNA TGTGCCAGCAGCCAGGGACAGGGCTGGGAGCAGTACTTC. Protein product: CASSQGQGWEQYF.

V is TRBV30 and J is TRBJ2-1; 13 nucleotides agree with TRBD2. This CDR3 region has 15 residues. Germline V gives CDR1 GTSNPN, CDR2 SVGIG (reference sequence). Trimming cost V 4 bases and J 4 bases; bases outside gene matches: 4. DNA for the CDR3: TGTGCCTGGAAACTAGCGGGAGGGCGGTACAATGAGCAGTTCTTC. This sequence encodes CAWKLAGGRYNEQFF. Full variable domain (rest looked up from reference TRBV30 and TRBJ2-1): SQTIHQWPATLVQPVGSPLSLECTVEGTSNPNLYWYRQAAGRGLQLLFYSVGIGQISSEVPQNLSASRPQDRQFILSSKKLLLSDSGFYLCAWKLAGGRYNEQFFGPGTRLTVL.

The chain links TRBV2 to TRBJ2-3; TRBD2 matches at 9 bases. The V gene's germline CDR1 is SNHLY and CDR2 FYNNEI. This CDR3 spans 16 amino acids. With 7 bases clipped from V and 4 bases from J, the junction kept 12 bases outside the gene matches. CDR3 region: CASIERVTSGPDTQYF. The CDR3 nucleotides read TGTGCCAGCATTGAGCGGGTGACTAGCGGCCCAGATACGCAGTATTTT. The entire variable domain, with the rest obtained from reference TRBV2 and TRBJ2-3, is as follows: EPEVTQTPSHQVTQMGQEVILRCVPISNHLYFYWYRQILGQKVEFLVSFYNNEISEKSEIFDDQFSVERPDGSNFTLKIRSTKLEDSAMYFCASIERVTSGPDTQYFGPGTRLTVL.

The chain links TRBV15 to TRBJ1-4, with D unresolved. CDR1 LNHNV and CDR2 YYDKDF come from the germline V gene (reference sequence). The CDR3 has 15 residues. V gave up 1 base and J gave up 0 bases, with 6 bases separating them. CDR3 amino acids: CATSRGPATNEKLFF. The CDR3 bases are TGTGCCACCAGCAGAGGACCTGCAACTAATGAAAAACTGTTTTTT.

The J gene is TRBJ2-7, the V gene TRBV10-2, with 7 bases identical to TRBD1. The CDR3 consists of 14 residues. Germline V gives CDR1 WSHSY, CDR2 SAAADI. The ends lost 5 bases at V and 0 bases at J; junction bases unmatched: 4. The CDR3 nucleotides read TGCGCCAGCAGTTCCCGGGACAGCTCCTACGAGCAGTACTTC. Its protein is CASSSRDSSYEQYF.

This chain links TRBV19 with TRBJ2-2; the match to TRBD2 covers 7 bases. Per the germline V gene, CDR1 is LNHDA and CDR2 is SQIVND (reference sequence). Trimming took 2 bases from V and 5 from J; bases not matched to a gene: 5. This CDR3 spans 15 amino acids. DNA of the CDR3: TGTGCCAGTAGTATAAAGGGACTAACTACCGGGGAGCTGTTTTTT. Translating gives CASSIKGLTTGELFF.

The chain is built from TRBV25-1 and TRBJ1-2; D not certain. The CDR3 contains 11 residues. From germline, CDR1 is MGHDK and CDR2 SYGVNS. The V end was cut by 7 bases, the J end by 7 bases, with 10 bases between. CDR3 DNA: TGTGCCAGCAACTATGGCGGTGGCTACACCTTC. Protein product: CASNYGGGYTF.

The chain is built from TRBV27 and TRBJ1-1; possible D gene TRBD1, 6 bases. The CDR3 loop spans 12 amino acids. V was cut by 5 bases and J by 8 bases, with 12 bases left in between. Germline assignment: CDR1 MNHEY and CDR2 SMNVEV (reference sequence). The CDR3 DNA sequence: TGTGCCAGCAGTGCCAATGGGGGCGAAGCTTTCTTT. Translating it yields CASSANGGEAFF.

V is TRBV11-3 and J is TRBJ1-2, with D uncertain. Germline V CDR1 and CDR2: SGHNT, YENEEA. Between the trimmed V and J ends, which lost 1 base and 3 bases, there was a span of 12 bases. CDR3 length: 15 residues. CDR3 in amino acids: CASSLGGGVDYGYTF. The CDR3 nucleotides read TGTGCCAGCAGCTTAGGTGGTGGGGTGGACTATGGCTACACCTTC.

The chain employs TRBV6-5 and TRBJ2-7; D uncertain. The germline gives CDR1 MNHEY, CDR2 SVGAGI. The CDR3 contains 13 residues. V lost 5 bases and J 2 bases, leaving 10 bases between the germline ends. Written as DNA, the CDR3 is TGTGCCAGCAGTACCGATAAAGCCTACGAGCAGTACTTC. Translating it yields CASSTDKAYEQYF.

The chain couples TRBV6-5 to TRBJ1-1; 8 positions agree with TRBD1. V lost 6 bases to trimming and J lost 2 bases; unmatched junction nucleotides: 8. CDR3 size: 15 residues. The germline gives CDR1 MNHEY, CDR2 SVGAGI. As DNA, the CDR3 is TGTGCCAGCAGGGCCTGGACAGGGTACAACACTGAAGCTTTCTTT. Residues: CASRAWTGYNTEAFF.

V usage is TRBV30 and J usage is TRBJ1-1, with D maybe TRBD1 (5 bases). This CDR3 has 13 amino acids. Between the trimmed V and J ends, which lost 3 bases and 1 base, there was a span of 9 bases. Germline values: CDR1 GTSNPN, CDR2 SVGIG (reference sequence). This CDR3 is CAWSPGTNTEAFF. For the CDR3, the DNA is TGTGCCTGGAGCCCAGGGACGAACACTGAAGCTTTCTTT.

This sequence joins TRBV4-1 and TRBJ2-7, with D unresolved. CDR3 length equals 14 residues. CDR1 MGHRA and CDR2 YSYEKL come from the germline V gene. V lost 1 base, J lost 3 bases, and 10 bases lay in between. The CDR3 bases are TGCGCCAGCAGCCAAGCTAATTACCTCTACGAGCAGTACTTC. Translating gives CASSQANYLYEQYF.

V usage is TRBV6-5 and J usage is TRBJ2-7; perhaps TRBD1 as D (5 bases). Germline CDR1 and CDR2: MNHEY and SVGAGI. The CDR3 contains 12 residues. V lost 5 bases and J lost 6, with 11 bases in between. CDR3 DNA: TGTGCCAGCAGTCGGCAGGGCTTCGAGCAGTACTTC. Translation gives CASSRQGFEQYF.

The CDR3 here is CASSLPSGSTGELFF. Written as DNA, the CDR3 is TGCGCCAGCAGCTTGCCTAGCGGAAGCACCGGGGAGCTGTTTTTT. V is TRBV5-1 and J is TRBJ2-2, with 7 bases identical to TRBD2. This CDR3 contains 15 residues. Germline CDR1 and CDR2: SGHRS and YFSETQ. V lost 1 base to trimming and J lost 4 bases; unmatched junction nucleotides: 4.